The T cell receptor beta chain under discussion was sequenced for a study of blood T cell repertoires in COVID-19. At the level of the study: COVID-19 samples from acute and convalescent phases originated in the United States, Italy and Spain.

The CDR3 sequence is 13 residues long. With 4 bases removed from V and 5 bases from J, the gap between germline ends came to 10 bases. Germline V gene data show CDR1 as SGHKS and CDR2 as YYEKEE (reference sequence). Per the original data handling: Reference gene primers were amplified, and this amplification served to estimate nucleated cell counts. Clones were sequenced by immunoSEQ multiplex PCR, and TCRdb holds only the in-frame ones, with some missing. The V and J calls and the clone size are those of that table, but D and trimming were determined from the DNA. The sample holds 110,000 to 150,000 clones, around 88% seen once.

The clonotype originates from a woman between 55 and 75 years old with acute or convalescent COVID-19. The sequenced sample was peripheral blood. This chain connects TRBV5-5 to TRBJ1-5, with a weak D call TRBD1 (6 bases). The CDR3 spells CASSHREDQPQHF. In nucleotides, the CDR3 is TGTGCCAGCAGCCACAGGGAAGATCAGCCCCAGCATTTT.